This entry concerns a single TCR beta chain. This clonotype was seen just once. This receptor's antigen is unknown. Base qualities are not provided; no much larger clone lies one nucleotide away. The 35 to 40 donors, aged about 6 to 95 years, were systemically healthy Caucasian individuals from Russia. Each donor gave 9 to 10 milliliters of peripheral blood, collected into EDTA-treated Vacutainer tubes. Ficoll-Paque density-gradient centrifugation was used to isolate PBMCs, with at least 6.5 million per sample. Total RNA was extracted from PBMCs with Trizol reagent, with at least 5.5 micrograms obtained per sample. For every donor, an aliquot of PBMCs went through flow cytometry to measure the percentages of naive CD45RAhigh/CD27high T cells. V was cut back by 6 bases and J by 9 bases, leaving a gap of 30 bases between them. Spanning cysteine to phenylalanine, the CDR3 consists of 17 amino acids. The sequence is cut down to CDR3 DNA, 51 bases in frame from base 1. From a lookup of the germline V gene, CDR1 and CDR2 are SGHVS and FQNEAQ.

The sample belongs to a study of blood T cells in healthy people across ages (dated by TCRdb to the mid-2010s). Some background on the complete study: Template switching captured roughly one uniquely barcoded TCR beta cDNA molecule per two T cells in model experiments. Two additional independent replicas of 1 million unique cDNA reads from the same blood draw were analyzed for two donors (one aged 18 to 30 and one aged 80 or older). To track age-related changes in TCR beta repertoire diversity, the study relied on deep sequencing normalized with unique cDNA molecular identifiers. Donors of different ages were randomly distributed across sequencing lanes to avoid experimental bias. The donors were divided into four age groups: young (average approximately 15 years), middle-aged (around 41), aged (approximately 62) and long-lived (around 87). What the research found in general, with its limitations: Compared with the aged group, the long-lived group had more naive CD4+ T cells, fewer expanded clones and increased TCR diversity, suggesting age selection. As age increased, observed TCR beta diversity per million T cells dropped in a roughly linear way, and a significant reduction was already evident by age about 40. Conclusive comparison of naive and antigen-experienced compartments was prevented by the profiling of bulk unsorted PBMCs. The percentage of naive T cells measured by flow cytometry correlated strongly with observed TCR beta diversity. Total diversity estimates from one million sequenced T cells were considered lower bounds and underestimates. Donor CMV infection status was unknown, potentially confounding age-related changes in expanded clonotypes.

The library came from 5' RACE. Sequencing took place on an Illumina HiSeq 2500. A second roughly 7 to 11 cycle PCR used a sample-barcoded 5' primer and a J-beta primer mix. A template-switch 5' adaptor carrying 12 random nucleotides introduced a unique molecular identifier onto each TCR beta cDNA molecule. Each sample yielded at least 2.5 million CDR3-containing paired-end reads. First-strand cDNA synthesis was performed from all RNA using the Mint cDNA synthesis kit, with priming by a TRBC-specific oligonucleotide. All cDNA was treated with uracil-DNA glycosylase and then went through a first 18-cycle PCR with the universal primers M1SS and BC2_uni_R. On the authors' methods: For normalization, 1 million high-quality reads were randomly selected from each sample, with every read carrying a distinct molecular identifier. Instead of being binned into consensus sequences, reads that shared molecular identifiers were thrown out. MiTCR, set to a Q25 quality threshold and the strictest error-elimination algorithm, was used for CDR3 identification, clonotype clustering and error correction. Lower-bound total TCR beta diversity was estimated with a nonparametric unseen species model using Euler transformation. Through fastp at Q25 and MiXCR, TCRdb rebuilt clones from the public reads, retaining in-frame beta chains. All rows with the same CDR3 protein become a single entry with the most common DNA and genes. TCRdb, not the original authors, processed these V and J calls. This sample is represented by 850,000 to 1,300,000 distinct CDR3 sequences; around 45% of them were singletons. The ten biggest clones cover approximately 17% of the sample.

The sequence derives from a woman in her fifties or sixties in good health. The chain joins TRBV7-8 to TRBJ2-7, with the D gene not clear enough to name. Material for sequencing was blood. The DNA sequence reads TGTGCCAGCAGTCCCCGCCGAGTCTTCGGGCCTCAGTATGGGCAGTACTTC. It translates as CASSPRRVFGPQYGQYF.